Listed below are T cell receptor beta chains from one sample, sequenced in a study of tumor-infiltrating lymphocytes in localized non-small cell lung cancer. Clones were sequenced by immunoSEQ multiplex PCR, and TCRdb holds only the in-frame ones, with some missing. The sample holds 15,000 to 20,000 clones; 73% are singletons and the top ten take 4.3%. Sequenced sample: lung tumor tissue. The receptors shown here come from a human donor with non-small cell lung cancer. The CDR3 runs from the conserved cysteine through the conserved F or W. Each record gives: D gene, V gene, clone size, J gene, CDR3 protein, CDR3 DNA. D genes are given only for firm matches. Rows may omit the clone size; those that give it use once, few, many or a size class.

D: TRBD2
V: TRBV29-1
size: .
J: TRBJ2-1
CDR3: CSGMETSIYNEQFF
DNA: TGCAGCGGGATGGAGACTAGCATCTACAATGAGCAGTTCTTC

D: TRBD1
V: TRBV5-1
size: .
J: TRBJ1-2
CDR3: CASRETGGFYGYTF
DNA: TGCGCCAGCAGGGAGACAGGGGGGTTCTATGGCTACACCTTC

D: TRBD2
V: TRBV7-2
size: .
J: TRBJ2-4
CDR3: CASSRTSGGKNIQYF
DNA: TGTGCCAGCAGCCGGACTAGCGGGGGTAAAAACATTCAGTACTTC

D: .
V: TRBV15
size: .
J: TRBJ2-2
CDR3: CATAKGFANTGELFF
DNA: TGTGCCACCGCAAAGGGGTTCGCGAACACCGGGGAGCTGTTTTTT

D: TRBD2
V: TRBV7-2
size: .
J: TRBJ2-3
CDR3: CASSPSGGARNTQYF
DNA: TGTGCCAGCAGCCCCAGCGGGGGGGCCCGAAATACGCAGTATTTT

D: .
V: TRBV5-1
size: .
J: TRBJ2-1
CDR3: CASSPSGIDEQFF
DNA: TGCGCCAGCAGCCCGTCGGGGATAGATGAGCAGTTCTTC

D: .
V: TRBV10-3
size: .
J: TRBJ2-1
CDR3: CAIRTVSTWEQFF
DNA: TGTGCCATCAGGACGGTTTCGACTTGGGAGCAGTTCTTC

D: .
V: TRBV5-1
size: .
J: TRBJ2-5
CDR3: CASSRGAREETQYF
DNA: TGCGCCAGCAGCCGAGGGGCCAGAGAAGAGACCCAGTACTTC

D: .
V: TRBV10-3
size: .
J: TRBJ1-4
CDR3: CAISTDHNEKLFF
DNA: TGTGCCATCAGCACGGACCATAATGAAAAACTGTTTTTT

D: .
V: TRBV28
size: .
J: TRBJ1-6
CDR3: CASKSRNSPLHF
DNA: TGTGCCAGTAAGTCCAGGAATTCACCCCTCCACTTT

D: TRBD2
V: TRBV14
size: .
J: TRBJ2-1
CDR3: CASSPRTSGNNEQFF
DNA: TGTGCCAGCAGCCCACGGACTAGCGGAAACAATGAGCAGTTCTTC

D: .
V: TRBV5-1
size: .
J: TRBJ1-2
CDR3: CASSSSGTNFNYGYTF
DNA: TGCGCCAGCAGCTCCTCCGGGACAAATTTTAACTATGGCTACACCTTC

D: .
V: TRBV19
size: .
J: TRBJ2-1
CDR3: CASKASHSYNEQFF
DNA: TGTGCCAGTAAGGCAAGCCACTCCTACAATGAGCAGTTCTTC

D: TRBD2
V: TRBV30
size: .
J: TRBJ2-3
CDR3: CAWSSGSGGADTQYF
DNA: TGTGCCTGGAGCTCGGGTAGCGGGGGCGCAGATACGCAGTATTTT

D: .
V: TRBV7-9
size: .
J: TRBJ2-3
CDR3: CASSLREGAGQRDTQYF
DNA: TGTGCCAGCAGCTTAAGGGAAGGTGCGGGGCAACGCGATACGCAGTATTTT

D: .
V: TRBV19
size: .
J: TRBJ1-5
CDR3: CASSAGTLPQPQHF
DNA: TGTGCCAGTAGTGCCGGGACTCTTCCGCAGCCCCAGCATTTT

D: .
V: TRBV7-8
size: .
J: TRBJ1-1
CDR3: CASSSDSNTEAFF
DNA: TGTGCCAGCAGCTCGGACAGCAACACTGAAGCTTTCTTT

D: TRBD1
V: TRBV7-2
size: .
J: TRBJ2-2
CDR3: CASSRGQGFGGELFF
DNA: TGTGCCAGCAGCCGGGGACAGGGCTTCGGCGGGGAGCTGTTTTTT

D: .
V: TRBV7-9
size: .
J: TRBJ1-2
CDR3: CASSPGGGPGYTF
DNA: TGTGCCAGCAGCCCAGGAGGGGGGCCCGGCTACACCTTC

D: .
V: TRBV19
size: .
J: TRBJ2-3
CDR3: CASSSGPTPDTQYF
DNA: TGTGCCAGTAGTAGCGGGCCTACACCAGATACGCAGTATTTT

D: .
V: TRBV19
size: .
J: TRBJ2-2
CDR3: CASTKPTTGELFF
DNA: TGTGCCAGTACTAAACCGACCACCGGGGAGCTGTTTTTT

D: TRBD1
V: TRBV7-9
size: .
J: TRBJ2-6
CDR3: CATPWDRAFGANVLTF
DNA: TGTGCCACCCCCTGGGACAGGGCCTTCGGGGCCAACGTCCTGACTTTC

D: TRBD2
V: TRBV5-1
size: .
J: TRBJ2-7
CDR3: CASSLIASGGEEQYF
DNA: TGCGCCAGCAGCTTGATCGCCAGCGGGGGGGAGGAGCAGTACTTC

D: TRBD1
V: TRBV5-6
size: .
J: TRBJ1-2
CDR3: CASSYQGQGESNYGYTF
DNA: TGTGCCAGCAGCTACCAGGGACAGGGAGAATCTAACTATGGCTACACCTTC

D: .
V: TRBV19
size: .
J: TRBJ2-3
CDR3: CASRTSSTDTQYF
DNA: TGTGCCAGTAGAACCTCTAGCACAGATACGCAGTATTTT

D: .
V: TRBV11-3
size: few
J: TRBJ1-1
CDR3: CASSLSRAGEAFF
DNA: TGTGCCAGCAGCTTGTCCAGGGCTGGTGAAGCTTTCTTT

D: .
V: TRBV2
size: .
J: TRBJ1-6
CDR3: CASKGEFYGNSPLHF
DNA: TGTGCCAGCAAGGGGGAGTTTTATGGGAATTCACCCCTCCACTTT

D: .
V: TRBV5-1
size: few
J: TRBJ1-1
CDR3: CASSYEQGSTEAFF
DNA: TGCGCCAGCAGCTATGAACAGGGATCGACTGAAGCTTTCTTT

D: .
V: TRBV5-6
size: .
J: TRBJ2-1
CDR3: CASSLLSSEQFF
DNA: TGTGCCAGCAGCTTGTTGTCATCTGAGCAGTTCTTC

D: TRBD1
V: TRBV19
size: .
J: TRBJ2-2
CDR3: CASSIDHRGRGRELFF
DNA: TGTGCCAGTAGTATAGATCACAGGGGGCGCGGCCGGGAGCTGTTTTTT

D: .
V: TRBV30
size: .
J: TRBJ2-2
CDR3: CAWSKKGGGNTGELFF
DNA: TGTGCCTGGAGTAAGAAAGGGGGGGGTAACACCGGGGAGCTGTTTTTT

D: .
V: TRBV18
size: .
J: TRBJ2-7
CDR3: CASSPPAVGHEQYF
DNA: TGTGCCAGCTCACCACCGGCCGTAGGGCACGAGCAGTACTTC

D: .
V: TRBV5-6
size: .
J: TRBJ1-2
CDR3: CASSLGEGSYGYTF
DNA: TGTGCCAGCAGCTTGGGTGAGGGGAGCTATGGCTACACCTTC

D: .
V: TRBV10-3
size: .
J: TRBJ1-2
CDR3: CAFQNSGRQSNYGYTF
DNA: TGTGCCTTCCAAAATTCCGGAAGACAGTCTAACTATGGCTACACCTTC

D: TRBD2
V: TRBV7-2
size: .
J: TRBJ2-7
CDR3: CASSIHTGGSYEQYF
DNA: TGTGCCAGCAGCATACACACGGGGGGCTCCTACGAGCAGTACTTC

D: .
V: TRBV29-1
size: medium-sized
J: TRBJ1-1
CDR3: CSVGGTGTEAFF
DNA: TGCAGCGTTGGGGGAACCGGGACTGAAGCTTTCTTT

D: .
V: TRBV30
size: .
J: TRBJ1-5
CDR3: CAWSVKLENQPQHF
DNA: TGTGCCTGGAGTGTAAAGTTAGAGAATCAGCCCCAGCATTTT

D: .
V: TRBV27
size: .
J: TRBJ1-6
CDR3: CASREAEGSPLHF
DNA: TGTGCCAGCAGAGAGGCGGAAGGTTCACCCCTCCACTTT

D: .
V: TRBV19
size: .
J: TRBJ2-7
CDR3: CASSMNTAYEQYF
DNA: TGTGCCAGTAGTATGAATACGGCCTACGAGCAGTACTTC

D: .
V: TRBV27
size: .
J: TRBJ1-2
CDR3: CASSLQGGYGYTF
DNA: TGTGCCAGCAGTTTGCAGGGTGGGTATGGCTACACCTTC

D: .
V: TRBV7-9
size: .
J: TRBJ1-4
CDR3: CASSSVQGHGEKLFF
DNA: TGTGCCAGCAGCTCAGTCCAGGGACACGGTGAAAAACTGTTTTTT

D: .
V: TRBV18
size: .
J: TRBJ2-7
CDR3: CASSPSNGEQYF
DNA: TGTGCCAGCTCACCCTCAAATGGGGAGCAGTACTTC

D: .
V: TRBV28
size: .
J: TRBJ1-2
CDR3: CASSLRLGGSDGYTF
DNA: TGTGCCAGCAGTCTAAGACTAGGAGGTTCGGATGGCTACACCTTC

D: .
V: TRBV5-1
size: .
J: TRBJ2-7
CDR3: CASSLMVSLSSYEQYF
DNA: TGCGCCAGCAGCTTGATGGTCTCCCTAAGCTCCTACGAGCAGTACTTC

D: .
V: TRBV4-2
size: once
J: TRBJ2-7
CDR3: CASSSPPGTHEGYEQYF
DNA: TGTGCCAGCAGCTCGCCTCCCGGGACGCATGAGGGGTACGAGCAGTACTTC

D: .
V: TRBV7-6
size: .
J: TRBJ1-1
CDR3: CASSLGSRNTEAFF
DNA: TGTGCCAGCAGCTTAGGCTCGCGTAACACTGAAGCTTTCTTT

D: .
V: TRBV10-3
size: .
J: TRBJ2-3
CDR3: CAIRGRTSTDTQYF
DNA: TGTGCCATCAGGGGTCGGACCAGCACAGATACGCAGTATTTT

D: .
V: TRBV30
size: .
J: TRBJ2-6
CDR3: CAWRRQEAAGANVLTF
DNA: TGTGCCTGGAGAAGACAGGAAGCTGCTGGGGCCAACGTCCTGACTTTC

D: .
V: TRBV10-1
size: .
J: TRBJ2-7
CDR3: CASSGSSRSPYEQYF
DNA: TGCGCCAGCAGTGGATCCTCCCGAAGCCCCTACGAGCAGTACTTC

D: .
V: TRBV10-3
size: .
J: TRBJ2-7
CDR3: CAISAGEREQYF
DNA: TGTGCCATCAGTGCAGGGGAACGCGAGCAGTACTTC

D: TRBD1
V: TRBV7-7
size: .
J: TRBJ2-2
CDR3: CASSSGQVTGELFF
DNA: TGTGCTAGCAGCTCAGGACAGGTCACCGGGGAGCTGTTTTTT

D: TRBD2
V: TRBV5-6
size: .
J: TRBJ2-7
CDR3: CASSLPGLAGERYEQYF
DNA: TGTGCCAGCAGCTTACCGGGACTAGCGGGAGAGAGGTACGAGCAGTACTTC

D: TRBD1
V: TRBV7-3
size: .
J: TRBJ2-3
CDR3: CASSFGTGTDTQYF
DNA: TGTGCCAGCAGCTTCGGGACAGGCACAGATACGCAGTATTTT